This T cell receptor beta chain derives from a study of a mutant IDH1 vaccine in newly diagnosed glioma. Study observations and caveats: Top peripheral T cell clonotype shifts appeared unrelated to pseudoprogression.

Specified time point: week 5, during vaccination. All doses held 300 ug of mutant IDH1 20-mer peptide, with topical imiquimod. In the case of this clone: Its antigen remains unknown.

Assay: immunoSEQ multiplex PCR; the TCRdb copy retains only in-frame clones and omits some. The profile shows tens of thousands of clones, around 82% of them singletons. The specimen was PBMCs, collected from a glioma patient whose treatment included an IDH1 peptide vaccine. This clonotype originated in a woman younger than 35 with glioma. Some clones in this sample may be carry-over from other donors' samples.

CDR3 loop: CASSLTPGISYGYTF. The CDR3 nucleotides read TGTGCCAGCAGTTTAACCCCAGGTATATCCTATGGCTACACCTTC. V usage is TRBV28 and J usage is TRBJ1-2; D gene uncertain. CDR1 and CDR2 from the germline V gene are MDHEN and SYDVKM. V lost 2 bases and J lost 4, with 14 bases in between. The CDR3 is made up of 15 amino acids.